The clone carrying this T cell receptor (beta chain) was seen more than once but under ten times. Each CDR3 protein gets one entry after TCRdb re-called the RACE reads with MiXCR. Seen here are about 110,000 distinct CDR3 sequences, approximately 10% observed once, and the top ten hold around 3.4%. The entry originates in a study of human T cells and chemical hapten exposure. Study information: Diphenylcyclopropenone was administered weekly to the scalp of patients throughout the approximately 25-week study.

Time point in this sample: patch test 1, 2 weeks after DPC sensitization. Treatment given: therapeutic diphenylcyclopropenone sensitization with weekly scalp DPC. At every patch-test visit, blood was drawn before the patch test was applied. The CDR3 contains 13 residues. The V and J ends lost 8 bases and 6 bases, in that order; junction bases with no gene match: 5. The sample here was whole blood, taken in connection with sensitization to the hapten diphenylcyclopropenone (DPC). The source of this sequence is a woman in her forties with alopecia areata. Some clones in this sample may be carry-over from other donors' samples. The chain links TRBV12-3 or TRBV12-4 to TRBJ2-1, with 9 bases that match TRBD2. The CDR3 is CASLGGLANEQFF. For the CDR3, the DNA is TGTGCCAGCCTGGGGGGACTAGCCAATGAGCAGTTCTTC.